The present T cell receptor (beta chain) was sequenced within a study of blood T cell repertoires in COVID-19. Turning to the study itself: Samples of COVID-19 (acute and convalescent) were obtained from the United States, Italy and Spain. Nucleic acid was either cDNA or gDNA, and it came from T cells, B-cell-depleted T cells, or PBMCs.

Authors' processing steps: Amplified reference gene primers provided the basis for estimating nucleated cell counts. TCRdb's copy holds only in-frame clones and misses some; the assay was immunoSEQ multiplex PCR. V and J calls and clone size are as listed in that table; D and trimming were resolved from the DNA. The table records approximately 330,000 clones, roughly 90% of them present only once. Sequenced: peripheral blood. This sequence originates from a woman aged 45 to 65 with active or convalescent COVID-19.

CDR3 DNA sequence: TGTGCCAGCAGCACCCGACAGGGAAACTCCGGTGACACTGAAGCTTTCTTT. This encodes CASSTRQGNSGDTEAFF. The chain combines TRBV3-1 (or the pseudogene TRBV3-2) with TRBJ1-1; TRBD1 matches 7 bases. This CDR3 has 17 residues. V shed 5 bases, J shed 3 bases, and the junction held 15 bases outside the gene matches. In germline, CDR1 is LGHDT, CDR2 YNNKEL (reference sequence).